The rows below give T cell receptor beta chains drawn from one sample of a study of quantifying T cell responses using KT2 cells. TCRdb re-analysed the UMI-ligation and nested PCR reads in MiXCR, keeping a single row per CDR3 protein. Here the sample spans some 48,000 distinct CDR3 sequences, roughly 11% being singletons. The material sequenced was PBMCs spiked with cells of the T cell clone KT2. The receptors were sampled from a human donor. Each CDR3 is given with its conserved first and last residue. A D gene is named only where the DNA matches it firmly. Clone size is stated in some rows and not others, as once, few, many or a class when expanded.

v_call,clone_size,j_call,d_call,cdr3_nt,cdr3_aa
TRBV7-2,many,TRBJ2-3,NA,TGTGCCAGCAGCCCCCCAACGGACGGCGATACGCAGTATTTT,CASSPPTDGDTQYF
TRBV4-1,NA,TRBJ1-2,NA,TGCGCCAGCAGCCTGGGACGGAGCCAATACTATGGCTACACCTTC,CASSLGRSQYYGYTF
TRBV19,NA,TRBJ2-1,TRBD2,TGTGCCAGTACCCGTCAATGGGCTAGCGGGAGCCTCATCTACAATGAGCAGTTCTTC,CASTRQWASGSLIYNEQFF
TRBV7-2,many,TRBJ2-3,NA,TGTGCCAGCAGCCGGGCCGCGGATACGCAGTATTTT,CASSRAADTQYF
TRBV27,NA,TRBJ1-5,TRBD1,TGTGCCAGCAGTTCAACAGGGACAGGAAGAAATCAGCCCCAGCATTTT,CASSSTGTGRNQPQHF
TRBV28,few,TRBJ2-3,NA,TGTGCCAGCACCCCCACTTCGAGCACAGATACGCAGTATTTT,CASTPTSSTDTQYF
TRBV2,NA,TRBJ2-7,TRBD2,TGTGCCACCCGCCGGACTAGCACTTCCTACGAGCAGTACTTC,CATRRTSTSYEQYF
TRBV5-6,many,TRBJ2-7,TRBD1,TGTGCCAGCAGCTTGGGGGGACAGGGGGTCCACGAGCAGTACTTC,CASSLGGQGVHEQYF
TRBV20-1,medium-sized,TRBJ2-7,NA,TGCAGTGCCCGGACAGGAGGGGCCGACTACGAGCAGTACTTC,CSARTGGADYEQYF
TRBV7-2,NA,TRBJ2-7,TRBD2,TGTGCCAGCAGCCCCCTAGCGGGGGGTGAGGACGAGCAGTACTTC,CASSPLAGGEDEQYF
TRBV29-1,many,TRBJ2-7,TRBD1,TGCAGCGTTGGGGACAGGGTCTACGAGCAGTACTTC,CSVGDRVYEQYF
TRBV11-2,NA,TRBJ1-1,NA,TGTGCCAGCAGCCCCCCGACCGCTTTCTTT,CASSPPTAFF
TRBV12-3/TRBV12-4,NA,TRBJ2-7,NA,TGTGCCAGCAGACCCACGGGATCCTACGAGCAGTACTTC,CASRPTGSYEQYF
TRBV4-3,NA,TRBJ2-3,NA,TGCGCCAGCAGCCAAGATCGGGGGAACACAGATACGCAGTATTTT,CASSQDRGNTDTQYF
TRBV6-2/TRBV6-3,NA,TRBJ1-2,NA,TGTGCCAGCAGTTACTCACGGCAGTATGGCTACACCTTC,CASSYSRQYGYTF
TRBV6-2/TRBV6-3,NA,TRBJ2-7,NA,TGTGCCAGCACTGCTGGGAACGAGCAGTACTTC,CASTAGNEQYF
TRBV20-1,few,TRBJ2-3,TRBD2,TGCAGTGCTAGAGATGATAGCGGGAGGGGGGCAGATACGCAGTATTTT,CSARDDSGRGADTQYF
TRBV20-1,few,TRBJ1-5,NA,TGCAGTGCTAGGGAAGGGGCTTGGAATCAGCCCCAGCATTTT,CSAREGAWNQPQHF
TRBV7-2,NA,TRBJ2-1,NA,TGTGCCAGCAGCTTAGAGGCCGGGTGGGTCGAGCAGTTCTTC,CASSLEAGWVEQFF
TRBV2,many,TRBJ1-1,NA,TGTGCCAGCATAAGGGGTGAAAAAGCTGAAGCTTTCTTT,CASIRGEKAEAFF
TRBV29-1,few,TRBJ1-1,NA,TGCAGCGTTGAGGGGCGGCAGGGTCTGAGAGCTTTCTTT,CSVEGRQGLRAFF
TRBV12-3/TRBV12-4,few,TRBJ1-1,TRBD1,TGTGCCAGCAACCCGGGACAGGGGGCGGTCGGTTCCACTGAAGCTTTCTTT,CASNPGQGAVGSTEAFF
TRBV20-1,few,TRBJ1-1,NA,TGCAGTGCTAGAGATTTCGTAGGGGGGACTGAAGCTTTCTTT,CSARDFVGGTEAFF
TRBV19,NA,TRBJ2-7,NA,TGTGCCAGTAGTCCGACAGACACCGTTTGGCCTTACGAGCAGTACTTC,CASSPTDTVWPYEQYF
TRBV2,NA,TRBJ2-7,TRBD1,TGTGCCAGCAAGGGACAGTCCTACGAGCAGTACTTC,CASKGQSYEQYF
TRBV4-1,many,TRBJ1-5,NA,TGCGCCAGCAGCCAAGATTTCGACAGCTATCAGCCCCAGCATTTT,CASSQDFDSYQPQHF
TRBV5-1,few,TRBJ2-1,TRBD1,TGCGCCAGCAGCCTAAATCGGGACAGGGGGGCATTC,CASSLNRDRGAF
TRBV11-2,few,TRBJ1-2,NA,TGTGCCAGCAGCTCGCATTACGGGGAGGGCTACACCTTC,CASSSHYGEGYTF